This TCR beta chain was sequenced for a study of T cell clonality in common variable immunodeficiency. Overall study results and limits: Reportedly, TCR beta sequences from common variable immunodeficiency showed fewer deletions and N-nucleotide insertions. CVID subjects showed higher TCRbeta clonality than healthy controls.

In the case of this clone: The antigen is not known. Sequencing ends 3 residues short of the CDR3 end; the germline J gene provides the rest.

Both groups were predominantly of Caucasian heritage. Trimming removed 4 bases from V and 0 bases from J, with 9 bases in between. In germline, CDR1 is KGHSH, CDR2 LQKENI. The CDR3 runs 15 residues. The repertoire was sequenced with immunoSEQ multiplex PCR; TCRdb's copy has only in-frame clones and lacks some. The sample presents about 17,000 clones, none singletons. The receptor comes from a human donor with common variable immunodeficiency. Sequenced input: peripheral blood mononuclear cells. This chain joins TRBV18 and TRBJ1-4, with no clear D. CDR3 DNA, as far as it was read: TGTGCCAGCTCACGTTTGACAACAACTAATGAAAAA. It encodes CASSRLTTTNEK. The complete CDR3 reads CASSRLTTTNEKLFF.